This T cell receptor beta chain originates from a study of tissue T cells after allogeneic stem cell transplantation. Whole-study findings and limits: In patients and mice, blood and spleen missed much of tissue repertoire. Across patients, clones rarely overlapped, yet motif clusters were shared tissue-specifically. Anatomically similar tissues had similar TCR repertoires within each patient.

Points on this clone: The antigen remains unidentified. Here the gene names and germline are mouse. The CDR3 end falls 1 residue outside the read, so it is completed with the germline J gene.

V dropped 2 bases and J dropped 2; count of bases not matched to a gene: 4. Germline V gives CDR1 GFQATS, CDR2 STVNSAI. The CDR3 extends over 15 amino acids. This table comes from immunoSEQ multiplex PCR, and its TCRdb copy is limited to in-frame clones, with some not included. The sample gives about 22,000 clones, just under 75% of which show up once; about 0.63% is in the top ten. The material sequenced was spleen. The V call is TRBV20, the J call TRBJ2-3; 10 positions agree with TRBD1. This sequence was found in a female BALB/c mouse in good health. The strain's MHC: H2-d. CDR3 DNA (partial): TGTGGTGCTAGGCCCGGGACAGGGGTTGCAGAAACGCTGTAT. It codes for CGARPGTGVAETLY. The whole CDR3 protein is CGARPGTGVAETLYF.